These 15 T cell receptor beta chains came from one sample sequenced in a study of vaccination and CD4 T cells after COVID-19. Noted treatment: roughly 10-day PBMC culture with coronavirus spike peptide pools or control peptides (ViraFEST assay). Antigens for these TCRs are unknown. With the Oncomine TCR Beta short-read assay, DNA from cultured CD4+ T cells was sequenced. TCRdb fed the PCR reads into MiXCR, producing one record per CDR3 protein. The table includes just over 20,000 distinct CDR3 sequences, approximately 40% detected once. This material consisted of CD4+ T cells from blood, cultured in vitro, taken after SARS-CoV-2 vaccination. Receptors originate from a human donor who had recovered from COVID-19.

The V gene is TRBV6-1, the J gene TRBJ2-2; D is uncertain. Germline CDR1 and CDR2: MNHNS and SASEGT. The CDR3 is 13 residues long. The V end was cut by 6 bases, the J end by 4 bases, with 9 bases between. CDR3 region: CASRSTVTGELFF. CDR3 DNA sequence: TGTGCCAGCAGAAGCACAGTCACCGGGGAGCTGTTTTTT.

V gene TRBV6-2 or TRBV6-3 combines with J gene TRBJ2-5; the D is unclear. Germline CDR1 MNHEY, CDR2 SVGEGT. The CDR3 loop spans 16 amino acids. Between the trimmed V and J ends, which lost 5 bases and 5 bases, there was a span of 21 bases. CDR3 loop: CASSHLPGPARETQYF. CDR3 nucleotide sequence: TGTGCCAGCAGTCACCTTCCTGGGCCAGCAAGGGAGACCCAGTACTTC.

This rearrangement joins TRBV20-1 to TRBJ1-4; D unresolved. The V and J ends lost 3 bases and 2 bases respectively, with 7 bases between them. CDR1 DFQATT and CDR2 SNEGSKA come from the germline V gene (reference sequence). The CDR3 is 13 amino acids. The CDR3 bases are TGCAGTGCTAGGCCGGATACTAATGAAAAACTGTTTTTT. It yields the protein CSARPDTNEKLFF.

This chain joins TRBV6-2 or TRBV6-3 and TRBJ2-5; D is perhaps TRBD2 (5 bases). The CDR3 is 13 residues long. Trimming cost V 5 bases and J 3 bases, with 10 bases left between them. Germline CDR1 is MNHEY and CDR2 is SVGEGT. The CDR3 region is CASSRGLEETQYF. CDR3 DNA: TGTGCCAGCAGTAGAGGACTGGAAGAGACCCAGTACTTC.

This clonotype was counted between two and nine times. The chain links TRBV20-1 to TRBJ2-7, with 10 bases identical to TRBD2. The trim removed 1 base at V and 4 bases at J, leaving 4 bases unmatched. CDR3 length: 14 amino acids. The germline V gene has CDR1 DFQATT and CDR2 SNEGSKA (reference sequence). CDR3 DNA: TGCAGTGCTAGAGTCCTAGCGGGGGCATACGAGCAGTACTTC. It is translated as CSARVLAGAYEQYF.

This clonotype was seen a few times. The CDR3 region has the DNA TGTGCCAGCAGCTTATCAGGCAGGCGTGGGGCCAACGTCCTGACTTTC. This encodes CASSLSGRRGANVLTF. J is TRBJ2-6 and V is TRBV7-9, with D uncertain. Germline V gene lookup returns CDR1 SEHNR and CDR2 FQNEAQ (reference sequence). With 2 bases removed from V and 3 bases from J, the gap between germline ends came to 11 bases. The CDR3 is made up of 16 amino acids.

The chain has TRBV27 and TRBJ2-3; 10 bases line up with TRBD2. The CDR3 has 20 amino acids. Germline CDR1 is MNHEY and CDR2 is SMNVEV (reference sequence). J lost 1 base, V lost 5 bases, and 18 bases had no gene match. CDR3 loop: CASSVPGGSGRASGTDTQYF. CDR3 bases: TGTGCCAGCAGTGTACCCGGGGGGAGCGGGAGGGCCAGTGGCACAGATACGCAGTATTTT.

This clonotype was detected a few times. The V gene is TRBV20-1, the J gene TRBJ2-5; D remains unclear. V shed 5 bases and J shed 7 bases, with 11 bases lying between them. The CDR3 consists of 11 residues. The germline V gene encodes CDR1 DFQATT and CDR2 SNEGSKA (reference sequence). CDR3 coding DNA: TGCAGTGCTGGACGGTGGCCGACCCAGTACTTC. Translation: CSAGRWPTQYF.

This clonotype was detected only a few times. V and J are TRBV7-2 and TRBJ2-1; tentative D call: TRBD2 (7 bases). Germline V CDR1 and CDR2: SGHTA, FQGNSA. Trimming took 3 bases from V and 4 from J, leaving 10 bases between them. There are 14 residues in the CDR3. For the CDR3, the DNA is TGTGCCAGCAGCTTGGGGGGGCTTTACAATGAGCAGTTCTTC. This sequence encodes CASSLGGLYNEQFF.

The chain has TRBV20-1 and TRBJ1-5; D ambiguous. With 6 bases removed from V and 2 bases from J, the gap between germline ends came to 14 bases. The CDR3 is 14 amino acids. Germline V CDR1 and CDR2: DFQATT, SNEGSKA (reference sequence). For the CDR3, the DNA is TGCAGTGCCATACAGCCTCGGGGCAATCAGCCCCAGCATTTT. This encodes CSAIQPRGNQPQHF.

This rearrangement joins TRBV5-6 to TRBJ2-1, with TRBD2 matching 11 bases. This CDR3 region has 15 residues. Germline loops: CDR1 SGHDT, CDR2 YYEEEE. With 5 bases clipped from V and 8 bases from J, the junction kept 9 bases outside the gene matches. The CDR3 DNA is TGTGCCAGCAGGCGTACTAGCGGGGGAGTGGATGAGCAGTTCTTC. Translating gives CASRRTSGGVDEQFF.

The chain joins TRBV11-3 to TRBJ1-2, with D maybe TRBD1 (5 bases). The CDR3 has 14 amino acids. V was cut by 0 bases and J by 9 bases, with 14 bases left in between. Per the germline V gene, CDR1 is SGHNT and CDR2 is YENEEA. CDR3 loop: CASSLDWQGSSYTF. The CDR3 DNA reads TGTGCCAGCAGCTTAGATTGGCAGGGTAGCAGCTACACCTTC.

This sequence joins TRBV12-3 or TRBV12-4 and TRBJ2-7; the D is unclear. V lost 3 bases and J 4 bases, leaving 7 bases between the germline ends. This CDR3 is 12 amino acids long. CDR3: CASSLKSYEQYF. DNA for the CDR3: TGTGCCAGCAGTTTGAAATCATACGAGCAGTACTTC.

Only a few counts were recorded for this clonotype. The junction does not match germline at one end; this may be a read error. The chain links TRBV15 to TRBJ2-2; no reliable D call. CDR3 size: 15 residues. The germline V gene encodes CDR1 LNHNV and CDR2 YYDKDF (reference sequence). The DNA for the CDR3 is TGTGCCACCAGCGGAGATTTAGTAATCAACGGGGAGCTGTTTTTT. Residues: CATSGDLVINGELFF.

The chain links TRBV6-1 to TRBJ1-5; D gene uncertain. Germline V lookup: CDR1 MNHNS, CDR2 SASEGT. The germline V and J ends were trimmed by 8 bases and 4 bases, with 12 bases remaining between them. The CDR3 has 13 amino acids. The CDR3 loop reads CASEIMENQPQHF. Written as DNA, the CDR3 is TGTGCCAGCGAAATCATGGAGAATCAGCCCCAGCATTTT.